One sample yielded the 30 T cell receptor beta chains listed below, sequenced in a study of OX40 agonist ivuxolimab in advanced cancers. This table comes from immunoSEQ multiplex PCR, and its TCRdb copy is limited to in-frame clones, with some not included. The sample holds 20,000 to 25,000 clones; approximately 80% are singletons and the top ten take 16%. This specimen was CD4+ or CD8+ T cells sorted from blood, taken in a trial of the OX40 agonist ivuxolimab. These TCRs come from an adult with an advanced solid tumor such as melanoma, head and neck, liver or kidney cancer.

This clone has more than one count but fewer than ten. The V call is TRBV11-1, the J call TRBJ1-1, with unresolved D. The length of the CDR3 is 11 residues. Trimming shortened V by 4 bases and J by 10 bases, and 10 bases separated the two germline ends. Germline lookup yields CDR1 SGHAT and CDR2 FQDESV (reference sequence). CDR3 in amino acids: CASSSPSGAFF. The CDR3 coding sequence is TGTGCCAGCAGCTCCCCCTCTGGAGCTTTCTTT. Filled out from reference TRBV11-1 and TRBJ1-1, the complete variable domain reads EAEVAQSPRYKITEKSQAVAFWCDPISGHATLYWYRQILGQGPELLVQFQDESVVDDSQLPKDRFSAERLKGVDSTLKIQPAELGDSAMYLCASSSPSGAFFGQGTRLTVV.

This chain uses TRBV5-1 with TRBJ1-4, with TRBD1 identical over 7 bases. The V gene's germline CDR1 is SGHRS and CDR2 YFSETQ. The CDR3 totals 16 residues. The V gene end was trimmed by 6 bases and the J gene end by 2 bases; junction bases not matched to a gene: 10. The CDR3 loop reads CASKPGQRSTNEKLFF. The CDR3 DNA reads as TGCGCCAGCAAACCGGGACAGCGATCTACTAATGAAAAACTGTTTTTT.

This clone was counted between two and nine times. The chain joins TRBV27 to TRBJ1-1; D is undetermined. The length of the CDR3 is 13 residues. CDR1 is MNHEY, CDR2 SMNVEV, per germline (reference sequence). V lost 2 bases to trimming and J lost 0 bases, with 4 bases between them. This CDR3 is CASSLTVNTEAFF. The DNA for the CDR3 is TGTGCCAGCAGTTTAACGGTGAACACTGAAGCTTTCTTT.

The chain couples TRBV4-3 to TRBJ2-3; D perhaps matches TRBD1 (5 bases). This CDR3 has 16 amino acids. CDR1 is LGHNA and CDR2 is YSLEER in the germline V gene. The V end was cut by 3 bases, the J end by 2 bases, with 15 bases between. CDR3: CASSQATVRHTDTQYF. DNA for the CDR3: TGCGCCAGCAGCCAGGCGACAGTCCGACACACAGATACGCAGTATTTT.

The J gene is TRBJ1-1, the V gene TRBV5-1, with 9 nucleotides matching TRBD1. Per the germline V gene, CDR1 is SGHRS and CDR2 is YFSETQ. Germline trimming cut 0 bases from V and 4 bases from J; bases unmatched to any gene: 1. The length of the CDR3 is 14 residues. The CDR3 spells CASSLGQGGTEAFF. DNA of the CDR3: TGCGCCAGCAGCTTGGGACAGGGGGGCACTGAAGCTTTCTTT.

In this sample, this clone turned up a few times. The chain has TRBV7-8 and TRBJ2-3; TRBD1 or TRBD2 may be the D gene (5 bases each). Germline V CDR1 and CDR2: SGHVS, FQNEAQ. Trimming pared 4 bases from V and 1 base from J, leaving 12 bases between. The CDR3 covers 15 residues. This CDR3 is CASSYGAPGTDTQYF. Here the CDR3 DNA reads TGTGCCAGCAGCTACGGGGCTCCGGGCACAGATACGCAGTATTTT.

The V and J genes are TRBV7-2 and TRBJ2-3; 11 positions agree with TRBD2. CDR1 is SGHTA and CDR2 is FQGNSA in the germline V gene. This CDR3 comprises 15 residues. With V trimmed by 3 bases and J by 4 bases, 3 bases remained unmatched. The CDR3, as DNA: TGTGCCAGCAGCTTCACTAGCGGGGGCGCAGATACGCAGTATTTT. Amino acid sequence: CASSFTSGGADTQYF. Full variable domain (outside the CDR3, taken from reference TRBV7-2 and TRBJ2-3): GAGVSQSPSNKVTEKGKDVELRCDPISGHTALYWYRQSLGQGLEFLIYFQGNSAPDKSGLPSDRFSAERTGGSVSTLTIQRTQQEDSAVYLCASSFTSGGADTQYFGPGTRLTVL.

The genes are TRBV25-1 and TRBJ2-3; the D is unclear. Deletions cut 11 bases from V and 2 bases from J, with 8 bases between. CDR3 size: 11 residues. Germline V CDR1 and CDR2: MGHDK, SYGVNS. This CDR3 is CAGGDTDTQYF. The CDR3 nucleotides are TGTGCCGGTGGGGACACAGATACGCAGTATTTT.

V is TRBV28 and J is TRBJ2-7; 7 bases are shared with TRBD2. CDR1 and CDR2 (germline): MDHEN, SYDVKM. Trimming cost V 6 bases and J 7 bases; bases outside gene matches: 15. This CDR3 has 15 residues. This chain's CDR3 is CASSPIRGLVREQYF. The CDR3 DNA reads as TGTGCCAGCAGCCCCATTCGCGGACTAGTCAGGGAGCAGTACTTC.

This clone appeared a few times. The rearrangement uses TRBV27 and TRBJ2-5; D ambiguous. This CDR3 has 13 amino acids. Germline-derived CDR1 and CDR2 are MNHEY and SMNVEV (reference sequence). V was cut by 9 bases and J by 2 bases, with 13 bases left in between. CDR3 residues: CASGIPFQETQYF. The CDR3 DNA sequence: TGTGCCAGTGGAATCCCGTTTCAAGAGACCCAGTACTTC.

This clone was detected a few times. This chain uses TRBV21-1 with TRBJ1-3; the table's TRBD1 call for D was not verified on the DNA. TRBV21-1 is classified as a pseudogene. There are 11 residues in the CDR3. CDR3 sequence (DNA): TGTGCCAGCAGCAACAGGAACACCATATATTTT. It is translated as CASSNRNTIYF.

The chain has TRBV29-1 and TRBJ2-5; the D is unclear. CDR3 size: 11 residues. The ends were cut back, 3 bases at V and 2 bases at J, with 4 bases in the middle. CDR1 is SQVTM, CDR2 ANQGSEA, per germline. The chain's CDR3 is CSVDVQETQYF. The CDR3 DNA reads TGCAGCGTTGACGTGCAAGAGACCCAGTACTTC.

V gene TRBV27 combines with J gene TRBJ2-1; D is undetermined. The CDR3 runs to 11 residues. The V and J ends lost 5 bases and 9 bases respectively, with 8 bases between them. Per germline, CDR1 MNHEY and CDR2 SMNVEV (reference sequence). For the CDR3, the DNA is TGTGCCAGCAGTCCAGGTTTTGAGCAGTTCTTC. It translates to CASSPGFEQFF.

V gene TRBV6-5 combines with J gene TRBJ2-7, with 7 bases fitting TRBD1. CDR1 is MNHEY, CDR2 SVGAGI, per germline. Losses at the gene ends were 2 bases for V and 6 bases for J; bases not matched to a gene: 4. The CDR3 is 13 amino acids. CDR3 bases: TGTGCCAGCAGTTACGACAGGGCGGGCGAGCAGTACTTC. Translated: CASSYDRAGEQYF.

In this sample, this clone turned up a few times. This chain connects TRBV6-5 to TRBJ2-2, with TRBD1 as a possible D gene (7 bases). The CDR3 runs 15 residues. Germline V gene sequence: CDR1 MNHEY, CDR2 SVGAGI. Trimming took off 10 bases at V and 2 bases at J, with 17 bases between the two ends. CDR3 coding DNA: TGTGCCACCGCGGCGGGACAGAGTAACACCGGGGAGCTGTTTTTT. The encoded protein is CATAAGQSNTGELFF.

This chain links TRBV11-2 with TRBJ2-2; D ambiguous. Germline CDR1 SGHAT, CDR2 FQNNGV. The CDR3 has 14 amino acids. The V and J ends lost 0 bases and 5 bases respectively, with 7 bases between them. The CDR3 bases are TGTGCCAGCAGCTTAGATTGGGGTACCGGGGAGCTGTTTTTT. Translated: CASSLDWGTGELFF.

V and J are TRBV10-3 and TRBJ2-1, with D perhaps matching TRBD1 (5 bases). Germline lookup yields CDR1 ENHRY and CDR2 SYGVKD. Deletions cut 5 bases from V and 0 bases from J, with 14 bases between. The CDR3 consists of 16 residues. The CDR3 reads CAISRQILSSYNEQFF. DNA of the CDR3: TGTGCCATCAGTCGACAGATTTTAAGCTCCTACAATGAGCAGTTCTTC.

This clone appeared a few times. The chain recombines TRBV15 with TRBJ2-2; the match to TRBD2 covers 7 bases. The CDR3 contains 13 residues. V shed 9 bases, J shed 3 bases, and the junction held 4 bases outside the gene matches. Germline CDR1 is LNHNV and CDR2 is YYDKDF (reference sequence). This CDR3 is CATRGVYTGELFF. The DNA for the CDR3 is TGTGCCACTCGGGGGGTTTACACCGGGGAGCTGTTTTTT.

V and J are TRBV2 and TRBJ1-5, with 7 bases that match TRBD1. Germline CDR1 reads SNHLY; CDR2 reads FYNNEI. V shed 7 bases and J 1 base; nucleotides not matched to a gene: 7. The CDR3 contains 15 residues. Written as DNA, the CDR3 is TGTGCCAGCACTACAGGGACAGCAAGCAATCAGCCCCAGCATTTT. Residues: CASTTGTASNQPQHF.

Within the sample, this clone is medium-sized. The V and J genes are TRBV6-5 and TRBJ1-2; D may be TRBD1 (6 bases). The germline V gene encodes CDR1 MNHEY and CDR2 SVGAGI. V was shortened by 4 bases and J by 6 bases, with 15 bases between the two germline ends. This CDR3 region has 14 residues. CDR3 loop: CASSFGAGADGYTF. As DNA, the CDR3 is TGTGCCAGCAGTTTCGGCGCAGGGGCTGATGGCTACACCTTC.

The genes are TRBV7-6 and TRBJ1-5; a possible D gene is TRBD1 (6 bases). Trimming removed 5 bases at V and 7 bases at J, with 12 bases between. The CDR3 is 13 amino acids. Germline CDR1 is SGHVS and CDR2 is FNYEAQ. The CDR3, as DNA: TGTGCCAGCAGCGAGGGGGGGGCGCAGCCCCAGCATTTT. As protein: CASSEGGAQPQHF.

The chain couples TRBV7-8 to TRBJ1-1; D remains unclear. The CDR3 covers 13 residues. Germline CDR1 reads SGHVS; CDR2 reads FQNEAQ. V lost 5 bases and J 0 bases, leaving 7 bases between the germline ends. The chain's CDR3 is CASSPGLNTEAFF. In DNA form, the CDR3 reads TGTGCCAGCAGCCCCGGTTTGAACACTGAAGCTTTCTTT.

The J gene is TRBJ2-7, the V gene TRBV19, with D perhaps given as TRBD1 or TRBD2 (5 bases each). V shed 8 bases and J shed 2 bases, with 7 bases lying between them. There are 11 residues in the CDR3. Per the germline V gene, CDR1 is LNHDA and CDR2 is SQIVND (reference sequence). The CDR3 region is CASGTTYEQYF. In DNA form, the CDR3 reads TGTGCCAGTGGGACGACCTACGAGCAGTACTTC.

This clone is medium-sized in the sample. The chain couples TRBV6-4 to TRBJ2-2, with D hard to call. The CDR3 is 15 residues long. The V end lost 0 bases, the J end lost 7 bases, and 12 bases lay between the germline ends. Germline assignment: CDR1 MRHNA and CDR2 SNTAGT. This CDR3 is CASSDSWGQSGELFF. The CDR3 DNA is TGTGCCAGCAGTGACTCTTGGGGTCAGAGCGGGGAGCTGTTTTTT.

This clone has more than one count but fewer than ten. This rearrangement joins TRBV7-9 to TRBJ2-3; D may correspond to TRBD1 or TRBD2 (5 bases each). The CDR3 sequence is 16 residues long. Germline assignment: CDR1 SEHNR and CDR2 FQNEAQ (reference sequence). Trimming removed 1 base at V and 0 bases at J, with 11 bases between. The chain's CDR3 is CASSLERGRSTDTQYF. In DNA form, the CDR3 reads TGTGCCAGCAGCTTAGAAAGGGGACGAAGCACAGATACGCAGTATTTT.

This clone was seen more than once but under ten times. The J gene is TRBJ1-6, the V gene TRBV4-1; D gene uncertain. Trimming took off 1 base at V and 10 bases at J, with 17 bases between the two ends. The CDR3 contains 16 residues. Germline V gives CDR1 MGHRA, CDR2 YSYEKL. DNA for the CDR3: TGCGCCAGCAGCCAAGGGGGTCAGGTGGGCCTCTCACCCCTCCACTTT. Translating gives CASSQGGQVGLSPLHF.

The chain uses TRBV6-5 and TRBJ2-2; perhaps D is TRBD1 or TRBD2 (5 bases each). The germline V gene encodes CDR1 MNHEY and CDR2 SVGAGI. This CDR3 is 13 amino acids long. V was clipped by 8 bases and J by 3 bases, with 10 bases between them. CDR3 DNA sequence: TGTGCCAGCGGGGTGGGGGACACCGGGGAGCTGTTTTTT. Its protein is CASGVGDTGELFF.

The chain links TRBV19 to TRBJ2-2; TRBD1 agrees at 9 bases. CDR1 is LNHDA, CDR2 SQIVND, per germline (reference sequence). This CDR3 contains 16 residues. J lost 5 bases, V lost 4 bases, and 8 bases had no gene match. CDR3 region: CASSTRTGVGTGELFF. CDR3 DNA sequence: TGTGCCAGTAGTACCCGGACAGGGGTGGGGACCGGGGAGCTGTTTTTT.

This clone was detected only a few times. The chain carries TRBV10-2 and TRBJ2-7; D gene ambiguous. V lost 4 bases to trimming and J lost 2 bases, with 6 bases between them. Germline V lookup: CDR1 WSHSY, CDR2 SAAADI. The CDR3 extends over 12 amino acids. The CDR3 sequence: CASSVHPYEQYF. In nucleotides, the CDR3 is TGCGCCAGCAGTGTTCATCCCTACGAGCAGTACTTC.

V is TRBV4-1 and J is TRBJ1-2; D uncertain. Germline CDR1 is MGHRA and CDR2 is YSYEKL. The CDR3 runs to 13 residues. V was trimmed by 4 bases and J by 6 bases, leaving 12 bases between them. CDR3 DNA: TGCGCCAGCAGCCCCCCCGACGGGAATGGCTACACCTTC. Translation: CASSPPDGNGYTF.